The rows below give T cell receptor beta chains drawn from one sample of a study of cytomegalovirus exposure and HLA in healthy donors. Using immunoSEQ multiplex PCR, the repertoire was profiled, and TCRdb retains in-frame clones only, with some absent. Found here are more than 85,000 clones, about 70% of them singletons; the top ten hold about 4.3%. Sequenced input: PBMCs. All receptors come from a woman under 30 in good health and CMV-seropositive. CDR3s include the opening cysteine and the closing phenylalanine or tryptophan.

TRBV25-1	14	CASSESGGGSGYTF
TRBV7-9	15	CASSPLQGSSYEQYF
TRBV5-4	16	CASSSGQQLPQYEQYF
TRBV7-6	16	CASSSTPMGTDYGYTF
TRBV7-8	13	CASSPDRVQPQHF
TRBV9	16	CASSGGQGISWTEAFF
TRBV11-2	13	CASSLGSGNEQYF
TRBV27	11	CASGRTGELFF
TRBV7-9	13	CASSPGQGEGYTF
TRBV7-2	15	CASSPAGTSLNEQFF
TRBV5-5	14	CASSLATTNEKLFF
TRBV10-3	12	CAIRGQAPEQYF
TRBV10-3	13	CAITSGTYTEAFF
TRBV5-4	16	CASSSGTGGLNTEAFF
TRBV19	16	CASSGGTGIGNQPQHF
TRBV6-5	15	CATHPESTGTDTQYF
TRBV7-2	13	CASSLFENQPQHF
TRBV30	15	CAWSKGVGSPETQYF
TRBV5-4	15	CASRWGGGRVDTQYF
TRBV27	15	CASSPTGTTEETQYF
TRBV19	16	CASSMGPGTGIYGYTF
TRBV10-2	14	CASRLVRLTDTQYF
TRBV9	16	CASSVGPGGSTDTQYF
TRBV12-5	17	CASGGSGLAGVTGELFF
TRBV28	15	CASTFSGAGDEKLFF
TRBV6-5	14	CASSHRRGGSEAFF
TRBV6-5	15	CASSPGGLASYEQYF
TRBV27	15	CASSLWGRGNQPQHF
TRBV4-2	18	CASSQEIPSGIGTDTQYF
TRBV5-1	14	CASSLGLETYEQYF
TRBV7-9	16	CASSRGQGGTNEKLFF